A single sample gave rise to the 13 T cell receptor beta chains below, sequenced in a study of blood T cell repertoires in COVID-19. The protocol was immunoSEQ multiplex PCR, while the TCRdb copy is restricted to in-frame clones and leaves out a portion. The table records 250,000 or so clones, roughly 88% of them present only once. Material for sequencing was PBMCs or T cells enriched from blood (not recorded which). These receptors originate from a woman in her 30s who had been exposed to COVID-19.

This clone was observed a few times. This rearrangement joins TRBV5-4 to TRBJ2-7, with D possibly TRBD1 on 6 matching bases. Trimming stripped 10 bases from V and 0 bases from J, with 14 bases between. The CDR3 has 13 residues. The germline V gene has CDR1 SGHNT and CDR2 YYREEE (reference sequence). DNA of the CDR3: TGTGCCTCCAGGACAGAGAGCTCCTACGAGCAGTACTTC. This sequence encodes CASRTESSYEQYF.

This chain joins TRBV7-9 and TRBJ1-1; TRBD1 might be the D (5 bases). Trimming pared 5 bases from V and 9 bases from J, leaving 16 bases between. CDR3 length: 13 amino acids. The germline CDR1 and CDR2 sequences are SEHNR and FQNEAQ (reference sequence). As DNA, the CDR3 is TGTGCCAGCAGCCCCGCCGGCAGGGTAAAAGCTTTCTTT. This encodes CASSPAGRVKAFF. Combining the CDR3 with reference TRBV7-9 and TRBJ1-1 gives the whole variable domain DTGVSQNPRHKITKRGQNVTFRCDPISEHNRLYWYRQTLGQGPEFLTYFQNEAQLEKSRLLSDRFSAERPKGSFSTLEIQRTEQGDSAMYLCASSPAGRVKAFFGQGTRLTVV.

CDR3 DNA: TGCGCCAGCAGCTCGGACCAGGGAATTGGCTACACCTTC. Translated: CASSSDQGIGYTF. The chain links TRBV5-1 to TRBJ1-2; D perhaps matches TRBD1 (5 bases). This CDR3 is built from 13 residues. Trimming left V 3 bases short and J 7 bases short, with 13 bases between. Germline V gives CDR1 SGHRS, CDR2 YFSETQ.

This rearrangement joins TRBV2 to TRBJ1-2; D is unresolved. The CDR3 loop spans 13 amino acids. The germline V and J ends were trimmed by 6 bases and 1 base, with 9 bases remaining between them. CDR1 is SNHLY and CDR2 is FYNNEI in the germline V gene. CDR3 nucleotides: TGTGCCAGCAGATACGACAATAACTATGGCTACACCTTC. This translates into CASRYDNNYGYTF.

This chain connects TRBV3-1 (or the pseudogene TRBV3-2) to TRBJ1-1; 7 positions match TRBD1. The CDR3 covers 15 residues. CDR1 LGHDT and CDR2 YNNKEL come from the germline V gene (reference sequence). V lost 5 bases and J lost 1; bases outside the gene matches: 7. CDR3 protein: CASSFYRGPNTEAFF. CDR3 in DNA: TGTGCCAGCAGCTTCTACAGGGGCCCGAACACTGAAGCTTTCTTT.

This chain connects TRBV18 to TRBJ1-1; 9 bases fit TRBD1. The CDR3 is 15 residues long. CDR1 KGHSH and CDR2 LQKENI come from the germline V gene. After removal of 5 bases from V and 4 bases from J, the junction contained 8 bases not matched to a gene. CDR3 coding DNA: TGTGCCAGCTCAAAACAGGGGGCAAGGTCCACTGAAGCTTTCTTT. Protein sequence: CASSKQGARSTEAFF.

This chain joins TRBV6-1 and TRBJ1-2; 7 bases align to TRBD1. After removal of 3 bases from V and 5 bases from J, the junction contained 3 bases not matched to a gene. Germline loops: CDR1 MNHNS, CDR2 SASEGT. This CDR3 region has 13 residues. The CDR3 nucleotides read TGTGCCAGCAGTGACCAGACAGGGTATGGCTACACCTTC. It encodes CASSDQTGYGYTF.

This chain uses TRBV7-9 with TRBJ2-7, with D possibly being TRBD2 (5 bases). Germline CDR1 and CDR2: SEHNR and FQNEAQ (reference sequence). CDR3 size: 13 residues. The V and J ends lost 3 bases and 5 bases respectively, with 11 bases between them. CDR3 sequence reads: CASSFKGAHEQYF. The CDR3 DNA reads as TGTGCCAGCAGCTTTAAGGGAGCACACGAGCAGTACTTC.

The gene calls are TRBV11-2 and TRBJ2-3; D might be TRBD2 (6 bases). This CDR3 contains 16 residues. V was clipped by 1 base and J by 2 bases, with 13 bases between them. Per germline, CDR1 SGHAT and CDR2 FQNNGV. The CDR3 here is CASSLGTGRPTDTQYF. Here the CDR3 DNA reads TGTGCCAGCAGCTTAGGAACCGGGAGACCCACAGATACGCAGTATTTT.

V gene TRBV24-1 combines with J gene TRBJ1-3; no clear D gene. Germline CDR1 and CDR2: KGHDR and SFDVKD. CDR3 length: 12 amino acids. The V gene lost 1 base and the J gene lost 5 bases, with 2 bases spanning the gap. CDR3 in amino acids: CATSDFRNTIYF. The CDR3 DNA sequence: TGTGCCACCAGTGATTTTAGAAACACCATATATTTT.

V usage is TRBV7-9 and J usage is TRBJ2-2; D gene uncertain. The V and J ends lost 5 bases and 0 bases respectively, with 16 bases between them. The CDR3 is made up of 17 amino acids. Germline CDR1 is SEHNR and CDR2 is FQNEAQ (reference sequence). CDR3 protein: CASSPDSSYTNTGELFF. CDR3 coding DNA: TGTGCCAGCAGCCCCGACTCGTCTTACACGAACACCGGGGAGCTGTTTTTT.

The chain couples TRBV15 to TRBJ2-5; 7 positions agree with TRBD2. J gave up 4 bases and V 0 bases, and 11 bases lay outside the gene matches. Germline CDR1 reads LNHNV; CDR2 reads YYDKDF (reference sequence). The length of the CDR3 is 17 residues. CDR3 DNA: TGTGCCACCAGCAGAGAAGCTGCGGGAGTCGCCGGAGAGACCCAGTACTTC. Protein sequence: CATSREAAGVAGETQYF.

V is TRBV30 and J is TRBJ2-2; weak D call: TRBD1 (6 bases). CDR3 length: 13 residues. Germline values: CDR1 GTSNPN, CDR2 SVGIG (reference sequence). The ends were cut back, 6 bases at V and 5 bases at J, with 13 bases in the middle. The CDR3 sequence: CACAGTITGELFF. The CDR3 DNA reads as TGTGCCTGCGCCGGGACAATAACCGGGGAGCTGTTTTTT.